These 2 T cell receptor beta chains came from one sample sequenced in a study of T-cell memory formation after mild COVID-19. TCRdb re-called the 5' RACE reads through MiXCR, storing one row per CDR3 protein. Seen here are 250,000 to 400,000 distinct CDR3 sequences, 14% observed once, and the top ten hold roughly a fifth. Sequencing was performed on PBMCs or a T cell subset sorted from them (not recorded which). These receptors all come from a man aged 18 to 29 who had mild COVID-19 (a few samples of this study predate the infection). Cell type and time point are not known.

Ten or more counts support this clonotype. V usage is TRBV20-1 and J usage is TRBJ2-7; no clear D gene. The V gene's germline CDR1 is DFQATT and CDR2 SNEGSKA (reference sequence). The CDR3 covers 13 residues. Trimming removed 3 bases from V and 7 bases from J, with 16 bases in between. The CDR3 here is CSASTPTWREQYV. The CDR3 DNA reads as TGCAGTGCTAGTACTCCTACATGGCGAGAGCAGTACGTC.

V gene TRBV6-2 or TRBV6-3 combines with J gene TRBJ2-7, with 10 nucleotides matching TRBD1. CDR1 MNHEY and CDR2 SVGEGT come from the germline V gene. V trimming: 8 bases; J trimming: 6 bases; junction bases outside the gene matches: 13. The CDR3 loop spans 15 amino acids. DNA for the CDR3: TGTGCCAGCGTACAGACAGGGGGCGCCATTTCCGAGCAGTACTTC. This translates into CASVQTGGAISEQYF.